The entry that follows covers one TCR beta chain sequence. Its antigen is undetermined. Clones were read by immunoSEQ multiplex PCR, and TCRdb kept only the in-frame ones, dropping some. The table shows about 820,000 clones, with 80% to 95% occurring only once. In the naive CD8 group, cells lacked CD45RO and were positively selected for CCR7, so terminally differentiated effector memory CD45RA+ cells were left out. Among the donors, all were Caucasian adults who lived in Nashville, Tennessee. This specimen belongs to a study of shared clonotypes between healthy human individuals. Study-wide results and caveats: Against clonotypes common to all four donors, non-shared ones had lower generation probabilities.

Trimming cost V 4 bases and J 4 bases, with 8 bases left between them. Germline values: CDR1 PRHDT, CDR2 FYEKMQ (reference sequence). This CDR3 spans 12 amino acids. This TCR derives from a man between 25 and 39 years old in good health. The specimen was naive CD8+ T cells sorted from blood. The chain uses TRBV13 and TRBJ2-7; D not resolved. The CDR3 DNA is TGTGCCAGCAGCTCGCCGTCATACGAGCAGTACTTC. Protein product: CASSSPSYEQYF.